The sequence of this T cell receptor beta chain was determined in a study of cytomegalovirus exposure and HLA in healthy donors. The overall study: Within an early data release were 65 million to 90 million unique TCRs drawn from HLA-typed donors. Findings of the study overall: Investigators reported approximately 170 TCR beta chains as tied to cytomegalovirus. Later analysis showed TCR association rates varying by HLA locus, highest for DRB1 and lowest for HLA-C. It was confirmed in vitro that a few of the CMV-associated chains were specific for CMV antigens.

As concerns this clone: Antigen unknown.

PCR was performed using 60 Vbeta and 13 Jbeta primers. TCRdb's copy holds only in-frame clones and misses some; the assay was immunoSEQ multiplex PCR. The table has approximately 150,000 clones, roughly 80% seen once. There are 13 residues in the CDR3. The germline V gene encodes CDR1 KGHSH and CDR2 LQKENI. Trimming took 3 bases from V and 1 from J, leaving 7 bases between them. What was sequenced was PBMCs. This sequence joins TRBV18 and TRBJ2-7; D gene ambiguous. The TCR was taken from a male donor in good health and CMV-seronegative. The CDR3 protein is CASSPGLSYEQYF. CDR3 nucleotide sequence: TGTGCCAGCTCACCGGGCCTTTCCTACGAGCAGTACTTC.